Below, one T cell receptor (beta chain) is given with its context. Its antigen remains unidentified. This entry belongs to a study of identical twins. Whole-study results and caveats: Excess sharing between twins was weaker in beta out-of-frame sequences. Models came in too low on out-of-frame TCR alpha sharing in monozygotic twins.

The V and J ends lost 6 bases and 2 bases respectively, with 13 bases between them. This CDR3 has 14 residues. Germline V gives CDR1 ENHRY, CDR2 SYGVKD. A single record per CDR3 protein comes from TCRdb applying MiXCR to the 5' RACE reads. The sample lists around 680,000 distinct CDR3 sequences, around 8.6% occurring once. The same sample was also studied in work on yellow fever vaccine responses in identical twins.

The TCR was taken from a woman younger than 35 in good health. Sequencing input: PBMCs. This chain uses TRBV10-3 with TRBJ1-2; D unresolved. CDR3 nucleotides: TGTGCCATCAGGGAGGCCGCAGTCAACTATGGCTACACCTTC. Amino acids: CAIREAAVNYGYTF.